This TCR beta chain was captured by sequencing in a study of T cells after yellow fever vaccination. This clonotype was counted a few times. The CDR3 has 14 residues. Germline loops: CDR1 SGHAT, CDR2 FQNNGV. V was clipped by 5 bases and J by 2 bases, with 11 bases between them. It was through 5'RACE template switching that TCR cDNA was made, with a universal primer site and UMIs added. TCRdb reprocessed the 5' RACE reads with MiXCR, giving one entry per CDR3 protein. The sample consists of tens of thousands of distinct CDR3 sequences, roughly 6.9% of them appearing once. The sequence was obtained from a man aged 18-30 years who received the YFV17D yellow fever vaccine. The rearrangement uses TRBV11-2 and TRBJ2-3; D might be TRBD1 (6 bases). Material: CD8+ T cells sorted from PBMCs, obtained 5 to 6 days after the first yellow fever vaccination. The CDR3 nucleotides are TGTGCCAGCAGCCACACAGGGTTCACAGATACGCAGTATTTT. Translation gives CASSHTGFTDTQYF.